This T cell receptor (beta chain) was obtained from a study of OX40 agonist ivuxolimab in advanced cancers. As for the study in general: Patients treated during dose escalation were battling hepatocellular carcinoma, melanoma, renal cell or head and neck cancer. General study results and limits: Not determined was the antigen specificity of the expanded peripheral T cells. At 0.1 to 3.0 mg/kg, CD4+ and CD8+ blood T cells expanded clonally by week 6.

The CDR3 runs to 11 residues. CDR1 MDHEN and CDR2 SYDVKM come from the germline V gene. Some clones are missing from TCRdb's copy, which holds only in-frame ones; the method was immunoSEQ multiplex PCR. The profile shows over 100,000 clones, 90% of them singletons. Points on this clone: The antigen is undetermined.

Any history of autoimmune disease or systemic immunosuppression disqualified patients. The sample was CD4+ or CD8+ T cells sorted from blood, taken in a trial of the OX40 agonist ivuxolimab. The genes are TRBV28 and TRBJ2-7; 8 bases are shared with TRBD2. This TCR derives from an adult with an advanced solid tumor such as melanoma, head and neck, liver or kidney cancer. This CDR3 is CAAGGSYEQYF. In DNA, the CDR3 is TGTGCGGCGGGGGGCTCCTACGAGCAGTACTTC.